These 18 T cell receptor beta chains share one sample of origin, sequenced in a study of OX40 agonist ivuxolimab in advanced cancers. Assay: immunoSEQ multiplex PCR; the TCRdb copy retains only in-frame clones and omits some. The data hold under 70,000 clones, with 80% to 95% observed a single time. Sequences were derived from CD4+ or CD8+ T cells sorted from blood, sampled in a trial of the OX40 agonist ivuxolimab. The receptors shown here come from an adult with an advanced solid tumor such as melanoma, head and neck, liver or kidney cancer.

The V gene is TRBV5-1, the J gene TRBJ2-7; D gene ambiguous. V lost 5 bases and J 1 base, leaving 13 bases between the germline ends. Looked up from germline, CDR1 is SGHRS and CDR2 is YFSETQ. This CDR3 has 14 residues. In DNA, the CDR3 is TGCGCCAGCAGAGAGCGCTCCCTATCCTACGAGCAGTACTTC. As protein: CASRERSLSYEQYF.

The chain couples TRBV6-5 to TRBJ1-4, with D tentatively TRBD1 (6 bases). Trimming stripped 7 bases from V and 8 bases from J, with 14 bases between. This CDR3 spans 13 amino acids. Germline CDR1 is MNHEY and CDR2 is SVGAGI. The CDR3 DNA follows: TGTGCCAGCAATACAGGGAAGCACGAAAAACTGTTTTTT. This gives the protein CASNTGKHEKLFF.

The chain couples TRBV5-1 to TRBJ1-2; 8 nucleotides line up with TRBD1. Germline CDR1 SGHRS, CDR2 YFSETQ. The CDR3 contains 14 residues. Unmatched junction bases numbered 6, after V lost 3 bases and J lost 5 bases. CDR3: CASSWDRQNYGYTF. Written as DNA, the CDR3 is TGCGCCAGCAGCTGGGACAGGCAGAATTATGGCTACACCTTC.

The rearrangement joins TRBV6-1 to TRBJ2-7; D remains unclear. The CDR3 has 10 amino acids. V was pared by 7 bases and J by 0 bases, with 1 base between. From germline, CDR1 is MNHNS and CDR2 SASEGT. CDR3 DNA sequence: TGTGCCAGCAACTCCTACGAGCAGTACTTC. Amino acid sequence: CASNSYEQYF.

This chain links TRBV6-5 with TRBJ1-2; tentative D call: TRBD1 (6 bases). The V gene lost 4 bases and the J gene lost 8 bases, with 14 bases spanning the gap. This CDR3 is 13 amino acids long. Germline CDR1 is MNHEY and CDR2 is SVGAGI. Here the CDR3 reads CASSFGWGRGYTF. In nucleotides, the CDR3 is TGTGCCAGCAGTTTTGGGTGGGGGCGGGGCTACACCTTC.

This rearrangement joins TRBV5-8 to TRBJ2-7, with 7 bases fitting TRBD1. J gave up 6 bases and V 4 bases, and 7 bases lay outside the gene matches. This CDR3 has 13 amino acids. Germline CDR1 reads SGHTS; CDR2 reads YDEGEE. The CDR3 spells CASSMVSGGEQYF. For the CDR3, the DNA is TGTGCCAGCAGCATGGTGTCAGGGGGCGAGCAGTACTTC.

This rearrangement joins TRBV6-1 to TRBJ2-2; TRBD2 aligns across 8 bases. CDR1 and CDR2 from the germline V gene are MNHNS and SASEGT. The CDR3 contains 14 residues. J gave up 5 bases and V 6 bases, and 5 bases lay outside the gene matches. The CDR3 loop is CASRPTSGTGELFF. In DNA form, the CDR3 reads TGTGCCAGCAGACCTACTAGCGGTACCGGGGAGCTGTTTTTT.

The V gene is TRBV29-1, the J gene TRBJ1-1; D unclear. The V gene's germline CDR1 is SQVTM and CDR2 ANQGSEA. V lost 4 bases to trimming and J lost 0 bases, with 18 bases between them. The CDR3 has 16 residues. CDR3: CSVVDVGYGMNTEAFF. The CDR3 DNA reads TGCAGCGTTGTAGATGTTGGGTACGGTATGAACACTGAAGCTTTCTTT. Supplemented by reference TRBV29-1 and TRBJ1-1, the full variable domain reads SAVISQKPSRDICQRGTSLTIQCQVDSQVTMMFWYRQQPGQSLTLIATANQGSEATYESGFVIDKFPISRPNLTFSTLTVSNMSPEDSSIYLCSVVDVGYGMNTEAFFGQGTRLTVV.

The sample holds one count of this clone. The V gene is TRBV30, the J gene TRBJ1-3, with D possibly matching TRBD1 (6 bases). Trimming left V 3 bases short and J 2 bases short, with 14 bases between. The CDR3 covers 15 residues. The germline V gene encodes CDR1 GTSNPN and CDR2 SVGIG (reference sequence). The DNA of the CDR3 is TGTGCCTGGAGCTCTGCGGGGGGCGCTGGAAACACCATATATTTT. Translating it yields CAWSSAGGAGNTIYF.

The V and J genes are TRBV6-1 and TRBJ2-1; a weak D match, TRBD1 (5 bases). Trimming stripped 7 bases from V and 8 bases from J, with 15 bases between. The CDR3 contains 13 residues. The germline gives CDR1 MNHNS, CDR2 SASEGT. The CDR3 spells CASNGHSRDEQFF. The CDR3 DNA reads as TGTGCCAGCAACGGACACTCTAGGGATGAGCAGTTCTTC.

This chain uses TRBV10-2 with TRBJ2-3; the match to TRBD1 covers 8 bases. CDR3 length: 17 amino acids. V lost 8 bases and J lost 0; bases outside the gene matches: 13. The germline gives CDR1 WSHSY, CDR2 SAAADI. The CDR3 sequence is CASGETGAHFSTDTQYF. CDR3 sequence (DNA): TGCGCCAGCGGAGAGACAGGGGCCCATTTCAGCACAGATACGCAGTATTTT.

J is TRBJ2-1 and V is TRBV9; 8 nucleotides match TRBD2. Germline V CDR1 and CDR2: SGDLS, YYNGEE. This CDR3 is built from 16 residues. V lost 6 bases and J lost 0; bases outside the gene matches: 8. The CDR3 here is CASTPGGTSSYNEQFF. The CDR3 nucleotides are TGTGCCAGCACACCGGGGGGGACTAGCTCCTACAATGAGCAGTTCTTC.

The gene calls are TRBV7-9 and TRBJ1-3; 7 nucleotides agree with TRBD1. The germline CDR1 and CDR2 sequences are SEHNR and FQNEAQ (reference sequence). This CDR3 contains 15 residues. V lost 5 bases to trimming and J lost 2 bases; unmatched junction nucleotides: 6. CDR3 bases: TGTGCCAGCAGCCTACCTACAGGGGCTGGAAACACCATATATTTT. Amino acids: CASSLPTGAGNTIYF.

This chain joins TRBV11-1 and TRBJ2-7; 9 nucleotides match TRBD2. Trimming cost V 2 bases and J 1 base; bases outside gene matches: 12. Germline V gene lookup returns CDR1 SGHAT and CDR2 FQDESV (reference sequence). CDR3 length: 18 amino acids. CDR3 in DNA: TGTGCCAGCAGCTTACCCCATTGGGGGCGGGAGGGATCCTACGAGCAGTACTTC. Translating gives CASSLPHWGREGSYEQYF.

J is TRBJ2-3 and V is TRBV5-1; 12 bases are a match to TRBD2. The germline gives CDR1 SGHRS, CDR2 YFSETQ. The CDR3 is 17 amino acids. V dropped 0 bases and J dropped 4; count of bases not matched to a gene: 6. The CDR3: CASSLDPSGGASDTQYF. The DNA of the CDR3 is TGCGCCAGCAGCTTGGATCCTAGCGGGGGGGCCTCAGATACGCAGTATTTT.

The chain is built from TRBV30 and TRBJ1-4; D not certain. Germline V gives CDR1 GTSNPN, CDR2 SVGIG (reference sequence). Deletions cut 8 bases from V and 5 bases from J, with 9 bases between. The CDR3 spans 11 residues. DNA of the CDR3: TGTGCCGGTACAAGAAATGAAAAACTGTTTTTT. As protein: CAGTRNEKLFF.

The chain is built from TRBV5-1 and TRBJ1-3; no definite D call. The germline V gene has CDR1 SGHRS and CDR2 YFSETQ. This CDR3 has 13 residues. V was trimmed by 0 bases and J by 4 bases, leaving 5 bases between them. This CDR3 reads CASSLGVGNTIYF. The CDR3 DNA follows: TGCGCCAGCAGCTTGGGTGTGGGAAACACCATATATTTT.

V and J are TRBV2 and TRBJ2-7; 11 nucleotides align to TRBD2. The junction had 10 bases not matched to a gene; V was cut back by 4 bases and J by 5 bases. The CDR3 has 16 residues. CDR1 is SNHLY and CDR2 is FYNNEI in the germline V gene. CDR3 DNA: TGTGCCAGCAGTGGTCTAGGACTAGCGGGCGCAAACGAGCAGTACTTC. Amino acid sequence: CASSGLGLAGANEQYF.